Presented here are 17 T cell receptor beta chains from one specimen sequenced in a study of blood T cell repertoires in COVID-19. The assay was immunoSEQ multiplex PCR, and TCRdb's table has in-frame clones only and misses some. The profile shows about 34,000 clones, about 85% of them singletons. The sequenced sample consisted of peripheral blood. The receptor source for this set is a human donor with acute or convalescent COVID-19. The donor label of this sample is uncertain.

V usage is TRBV6-1 and J usage is TRBJ1-2; D possibly corresponds to TRBD1 (5 bases). Germline CDR1 is MNHNS and CDR2 is SASEGT. Trimming took 3 bases from V and 6 from J, leaving 14 bases between them. This CDR3 region has 14 residues. DNA for the CDR3: TGTGCCAGCAGTGAGAAAGGGGCTGGCGATGGCTACACCTTC. Encoded protein: CASSEKGAGDGYTF.

V gene TRBV7-9 combines with J gene TRBJ2-2; tentative D call: TRBD2 (6 bases). V lost 5 bases and J 0 bases, leaving 13 bases between the germline ends. The CDR3 length is 16 residues. Per the germline V gene, CDR1 is SEHNR and CDR2 is FQNEAQ (reference sequence). CDR3 sequence reads: CASSLGRNTNTGELFF. CDR3 nucleotides: TGTGCCAGCAGCCTGGGGAGGAATACGAACACCGGGGAGCTGTTTTTT.

This chain joins TRBV7-2 and TRBJ1-5; D possibly corresponds to TRBD1 (6 bases). The germline V gene encodes CDR1 SGHTA and CDR2 FQGNSA. V lost 5 bases to trimming and J lost 1 base, with 18 bases between them. This CDR3 contains 17 residues. The CDR3 region has the DNA TGTGCCAGCAGCGAGCAAGGGGGGCGGGGGAGCAATCAGCCCCAGCATTTT. This gives the protein CASSEQGGRGSNQPQHF.

The chain uses TRBV28 and TRBJ2-7, with D unclear. V lost 3 bases to trimming and J lost 1 base, with 4 bases between them. The V gene's germline CDR1 is MDHEN and CDR2 SYDVKM. The CDR3 runs to 12 residues. DNA for the CDR3: TGTGCCAGCAGTTTCCAGTCCTACGAGCAGTACTTC. As protein: CASSFQSYEQYF.

This chain links TRBV19 with TRBJ1-5; no definite D call. Germline-derived CDR1 and CDR2 are LNHDA and SQIVND (reference sequence). The CDR3 runs 15 residues. V was shortened by 2 bases and J by 1 base, with 9 bases between the two germline ends. The CDR3 sequence is CASSIIVESNQPQHF. The CDR3 DNA sequence: TGTGCCAGTAGTATAATTGTGGAGAGCAATCAGCCCCAGCATTTT.

The V call is TRBV30, the J call TRBJ1-6; possible D gene TRBD1, 6 bases. CDR3 length equals 14 residues. The germline gives CDR1 GTSNPN, CDR2 SVGIG (reference sequence). Trimming stripped 0 bases from V and 10 bases from J, with 13 bases between. CDR3 sequence: CAWSVSGRGSPLHF. The DNA for the CDR3 is TGTGCCTGGAGTGTATCGGGCAGGGGATCACCCCTCCACTTT.

The rearrangement links TRBV7-2 to TRBJ1-2, with D unresolved. Germline lookup yields CDR1 SGHTA and CDR2 FQGNSA. The CDR3 covers 14 residues. Trimming took off 1 base at V and 0 bases at J, with 6 bases between the two ends. DNA of the CDR3: TGTGCCAGCAGCTTAGACACAGCTAACTATGGCTACACCTTC. It is translated as CASSLDTANYGYTF.

To note about this clone: Distinct nucleotide sequences in the sample also encode this CDR3. In nucleotides, the CDR3 is TGTGCCAGCAGCGAGGGCAATCAGCCCCAGCATTTT. It is translated as CASSEGNQPQHF. The chain carries TRBV28 and TRBJ1-5; D remains unclear. Looked up from germline, CDR1 is MDHEN and CDR2 is SYDVKM. Trimming took off 6 bases at V and 2 bases at J, with 5 bases between the two ends. The CDR3 runs 12 residues.

The chain has TRBV29-1 and TRBJ1-5; a possible D gene is TRBD1 (5 bases). The CDR3 spans 14 residues. Trimming stripped 7 bases from V and 5 bases from J, with 18 bases between. Per the germline V gene, CDR1 is SQVTM and CDR2 is ANQGSEA. The CDR3 DNA follows: TGCAGCGCCAAATACGGAGGGACGGATCAGCCCCAGCATTTT. Protein sequence: CSAKYGGTDQPQHF.

This chain joins TRBV12-3 or TRBV12-4 and TRBJ1-5, with TRBD1 matching over 7 bases. The CDR3 runs to 13 residues. V shed 3 bases, J shed 7 bases, and the junction held 3 bases outside the gene matches. The CDR3 protein is CASSLRGGQPQHF. The CDR3 DNA follows: TGTGCCAGCAGTTTGCGAGGGGGCCAGCCCCAGCATTTT.

V gene TRBV27 combines with J gene TRBJ1-2; TRBD1 is a possible D gene (5 bases). The germline gives CDR1 MNHEY, CDR2 SMNVEV (reference sequence). The V gene lost 0 bases and the J gene lost 8 bases, with 19 bases spanning the gap. The CDR3 contains 16 residues. The CDR3, as DNA: TGTGCCAGCAGTTTATCGGTCCCCCAGGGCTCTGGAGGCTACACCTTC. It specifies CASSLSVPQGSGGYTF.

The chain links TRBV18 to TRBJ1-1; D might be TRBD1 (5 bases). This CDR3 region has 14 residues. Trimming took 5 bases from V and 1 from J, leaving 11 bases between them. Germline V CDR1 and CDR2: KGHSH, LQKENI. CDR3 sequence reads: CASSVQDRNTEAFF. The CDR3 DNA reads as TGTGCCAGCTCAGTACAGGATCGGAACACTGAAGCTTTCTTT.

V is TRBV11-2 and J is TRBJ1-1; 7 bases agree with TRBD1. J was trimmed by 4 bases and V by 1 base; bases with no gene match: 6. The CDR3 consists of 15 residues. Looked up from germline, CDR1 is SGHAT and CDR2 is FQNNGV. This CDR3 is CASSLGGGLGTEAFF. CDR3 coding DNA: TGTGCCAGCAGCTTAGGAGGGGGCTTGGGCACTGAAGCTTTCTTT.

V is TRBV5-6 and J is TRBJ1-1, with D maybe TRBD1 (5 bases). The CDR3 extends over 12 amino acids. The V end lost 1 base, the J end lost 5 bases, and 6 bases lay between the germline ends. In germline, CDR1 is SGHDT, CDR2 YYEEEE. The CDR3 DNA reads as TGTGCCAGCAGCTTGCAGGGAACTGAAGCTTTCTTT. Encoded protein: CASSLQGTEAFF.

The CDR3 region is CASSLRGNSPLHF. The CDR3 DNA sequence: TGTGCCAGCAGTTTAAGGGGAAATTCACCCCTCCACTTT. The gene calls are TRBV12-3 or TRBV12-4 and TRBJ1-6, with TRBD1 as a possible D gene (5 bases). V was pared by 2 bases and J by 7 bases, with 6 bases between. The CDR3 runs 13 residues.

The chain has TRBV2 and TRBJ1-4, with D possibly being TRBD1 (5 bases). The CDR3 runs to 13 residues. In germline, CDR1 is SNHLY, CDR2 FYNNEI. Trimming shortened V by 3 bases and J by 8 bases, and 10 bases separated the two germline ends. The CDR3 DNA sequence: TGTGCCAGCAGTGACAGGGAGGGAGAAAAACTGTTTTTT. Its protein product is CASSDREGEKLFF.

This chain connects TRBV6-5 to TRBJ2-1, with TRBD1 matching over 7 bases. V was clipped by 0 bases and J by 4 bases; unmatched bases: 0. The CDR3 extends over 14 amino acids. Germline V lookup: CDR1 MNHEY, CDR2 SVGAGI. DNA for the CDR3: TGTGCCAGCAGTTACTCGGGACAGTACAATGAGCAGTTCTTC. Translated: CASSYSGQYNEQFF.